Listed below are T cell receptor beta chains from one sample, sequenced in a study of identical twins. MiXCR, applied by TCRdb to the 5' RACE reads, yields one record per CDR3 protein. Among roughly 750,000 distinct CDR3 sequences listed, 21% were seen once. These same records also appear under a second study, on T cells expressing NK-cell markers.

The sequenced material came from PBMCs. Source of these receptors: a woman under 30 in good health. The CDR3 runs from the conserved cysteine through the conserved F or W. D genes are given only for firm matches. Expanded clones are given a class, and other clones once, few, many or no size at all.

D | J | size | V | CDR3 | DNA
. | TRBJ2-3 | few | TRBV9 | CASSVEGRTRWHTQYF | TGTGCCAGCAGCGTAGAGGGTAGGACCCGCTGGCATACGCAGTATTTT
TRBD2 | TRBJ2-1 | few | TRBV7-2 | CASSKLAGETNEQFF | TGTGCCAGCAGCAAATTAGCGGGAGAGACCAATGAGCAGTTCTTC
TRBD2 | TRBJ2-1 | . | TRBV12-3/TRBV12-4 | CASSVPGLAMDEQFF | TGTGCCAGCAGCGTACCGGGACTAGCGATGGATGAGCAGTTCTTC
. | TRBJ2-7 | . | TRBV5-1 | CASSSGIPQPYEQYF | TGCGCCAGCAGCTCCGGGATTCCTCAACCTTACGAGCAGTACTTC
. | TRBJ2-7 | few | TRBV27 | CASSFGTRGREQYF | TGTGCCAGCAGTTTCGGCACTAGGGGACGCGAGCAGTACTTC
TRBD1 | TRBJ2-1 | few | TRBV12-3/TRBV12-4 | CASTPLQGSGNNEQFF | TGTGCCAGCACCCCACTACAGGGGTCAGGGAACAATGAGCAGTTCTTC
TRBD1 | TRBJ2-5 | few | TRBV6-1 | CASSLITGGTETQYF | TGTGCCAGCAGTCTTATCACAGGGGGTACGGAGACCCAGTACTTC
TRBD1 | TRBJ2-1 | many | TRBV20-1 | CSARDREYEQFF | TGCAGTGCAAGGGACAGGGAGTATGAGCAGTTCTTC
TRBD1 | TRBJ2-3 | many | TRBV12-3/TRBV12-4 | CAIGTVWDTQYF | TGTGCCATCGGGACAGTTTGGGATACGCAGTATTTT
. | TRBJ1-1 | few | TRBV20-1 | CSGRDGGPGTEAFF | TGCAGTGGACGGGACGGGGGGCCAGGGACTGAAGCTTTCTTT
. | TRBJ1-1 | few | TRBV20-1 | CSAALPGTSEAFF | TGCAGTGCTGCCCTCCCGGGGACGTCTGAAGCTTTCTTT
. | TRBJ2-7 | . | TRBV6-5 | CASSYLLARTHYEQYF | TGTGCCAGCAGTTACCTCTTAGCGCGAACTCATTACGAGCAGTACTTC
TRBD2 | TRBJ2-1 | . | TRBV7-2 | CASRPAGGEQFF | TGTGCCAGCAGACCGGCGGGGGGTGAGCAGTTCTTC
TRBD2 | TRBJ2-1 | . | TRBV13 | CASSSSVGLGVAGGSGSYNEQFF | TGTGCCAGCAGCTCCAGTGTGGGCCTAGGGGTAGCGGGAGGCTCGGGCTCCTACAATGAGCAGTTCTTC
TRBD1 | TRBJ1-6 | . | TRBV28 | CASMGQYNSPLHF | TGTGCCAGCATGGGACAGTATAATTCACCCCTCCACTTT
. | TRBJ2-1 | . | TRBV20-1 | CSAFRVREAYNEQFF | TGCAGTGCATTCCGGGTCAGGGAGGCCTACAATGAGCAGTTCTTC
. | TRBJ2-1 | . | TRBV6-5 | CASSYSSPAHAGNEQFF | TGTGCCAGCAGTTACTCGAGCCCGGCCCATGCGGGCAATGAGCAGTTCTTC
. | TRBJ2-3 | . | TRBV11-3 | CASSEYSYTDTQYF | TGTGCCAGCAGCGAGTACAGCTACACAGATACGCAGTATTTT
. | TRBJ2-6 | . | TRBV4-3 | CASSRHFGSGANVLTF | TGCGCCAGCAGCCGTCATTTCGGTTCTGGGGCCAACGTCCTGACTTTC
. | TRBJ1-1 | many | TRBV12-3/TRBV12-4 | CASSFLERAFF | TGTGCCAGCAGTTTCTTGGAGCGAGCTTTCTTT
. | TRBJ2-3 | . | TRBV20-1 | CSARNRDWGTDTQYF | TGCAGTGCTAGAAACAGGGATTGGGGCACAGATACGCAGTATTTT
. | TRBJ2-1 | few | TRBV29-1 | CSVSTEYNEQFF | TGCAGCGTCTCGACAGAGTACAATGAGCAGTTCTTC
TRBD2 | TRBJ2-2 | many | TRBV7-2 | CASSLGLAGAGELFF | TGTGCCAGCAGCCTAGGACTAGCGGGAGCCGGGGAGCTGTTTTTT
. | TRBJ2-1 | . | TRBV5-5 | CASSLGLPAAYNEQFF | TGTGCCAGCAGCTTGGGGCTACCAGCCGCCTACAATGAGCAGTTCTTC
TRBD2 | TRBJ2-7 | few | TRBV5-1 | CASSLRTSGRSNYEQYF | TGCGCCAGCAGCTTGAGGACTAGCGGGAGGTCCAACTACGAGCAGTACTTC
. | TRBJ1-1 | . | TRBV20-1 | CSKLGTTEAFF | TGCAGTAAATTGGGGACCACTGAAGCTTTCTTT
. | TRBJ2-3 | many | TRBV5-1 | CASSAKGDPDTQYF | TGCGCCAGCAGCGCAAAAGGAGACCCAGATACGCAGTATTTT
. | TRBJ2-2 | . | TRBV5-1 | CASRPLRENTGELFF | TGCGCCAGCAGACCCCTAAGGGAAAACACCGGGGAGCTGTTTTTT
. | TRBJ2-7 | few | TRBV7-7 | CASSLLGAYEQYF | TGTGCCAGCAGCTTGCTGGGGGCCTACGAGCAGTACTTC
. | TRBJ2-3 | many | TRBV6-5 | CASSYDGSLTDTQYF | TGTGCCAGCAGTTACGATGGCAGTCTCACAGATACGCAGTATTTT